Listed below are T cell receptor beta chains from one sample, sequenced in a study of blood T cell repertoires in COVID-19. Sequenced by immunoSEQ multiplex PCR; TCRdb stores in-frame clones only, minus some. The table records 310,000 or so clones, roughly 85% of them present only once. Sequencing used PBMCs or T cells enriched from blood (not recorded which). All receptors come from a woman aged 30 to 39 who had recovered from COVID-19. The CDR3 runs from the conserved cysteine through the conserved F or W. Each record gives: J gene, V gene, clone size, D gene, CDR3 protein, CDR3 DNA. A D gene is named only where the DNA matches it firmly. Some rows have no size entry. The others give once, few or many, or a class for an expanded clone.

>TRBJ1-2|TRBV7-2|NA|TRBD1
CASSPGGGMNGYTF
TGTGCCAGCAGCCCGGGAGGGGGCATGAATGGCTACACCTTC
>TRBJ1-2|TRBV19|NA|NA
CASSVQNYGYTF
TGTGCCAGTAGTGTACAGAACTATGGCTACACCTTC
>TRBJ2-1|TRBV2|NA|NA
CASSELSVGIYNEQFF
TGTGCCAGCAGTGAACTTTCTGTCGGGATCTACAATGAGCAGTTCTTC
>TRBJ1-3|TRBV5-1|NA|TRBD1
CASSSPTRGLGNTIYF
TGCGCCAGCAGCTCGCCTACCAGGGGGCTCGGAAACACCATATATTTT
>TRBJ1-5|TRBV30|many|NA
CAWSVGPGEPQHF
TGTGCCTGGAGTGTAGGCCCCGGGGAGCCCCAGCATTTT
>TRBJ1-2|TRBV9|NA|NA
CASSVEQLASGEQGTLYGYTF
TGTGCCAGCAGCGTAGAACAATTAGCTTCGGGGGAGCAGGGAACGCTCTATGGCTACACCTTC
>TRBJ2-7|TRBV9|NA|TRBD1
CASSSSTGQGSEQYF
TGTGCCAGCAGCTCTTCAACGGGACAGGGGAGCGAGCAGTACTTC
>TRBJ1-5|TRBV7-6|NA|NA
CASSLYMTQPGNTWDQPQHF
TGTGCCAGCAGCTTATACATGACACAACCGGGAAACACTTGGGATCAGCCCCAGCATTTT
>TRBJ1-3|TRBV3-1/TRBV3-2|once|TRBD1
CASSRGTGGSGNTIYF
TGTGCCAGCAGCCGCGGGACAGGGGGCTCTGGAAACACCATATATTTT
>TRBJ1-2|TRBV5-6|NA|NA
CASSPTGGANYGYTF
TGTGCCAGCAGCCCCACCGGGGGAGCTAACTATGGCTACACCTTC
>TRBJ1-2|TRBV2|once|TRBD1
CASSERQGQYGYTF
TGTGCCAGCAGTGAACGACAGGGTCAGTATGGCTACACCTTC
>TRBJ2-4|TRBV30|once|NA
CAWSVLFPESGQGKNIQYF
TGTGCCTGGAGTGTACTTTTTCCAGAGTCGGGCCAGGGCAAAAACATTCAGTACTTC
>TRBJ2-5|TRBV3-1/TRBV3-2|NA|TRBD2
CASSRTSGAARGAQYF
TGTGCCAGCAGCCGGACTAGCGGGGCCGCTCGGGGGGCCCAGTACTTC
>TRBJ1-2|TRBV14|NA|NA
CASSRRRGGGYTF
TGTGCCAGCAGCCGCAGGAGGGGTGGTGGCTACACCTTC
>TRBJ1-5|TRBV19|once|NA
CASSIAQGINQPQHF
TGTGCCAGTAGTATAGCGCAGGGTATCAATCAGCCCCAGCATTTT
>TRBJ2-3|TRBV30|NA|NA
CAWTTAADTQYF
TGTGCCTGGACTACTGCTGCCGATACGCAGTATTTT
>TRBJ2-1|TRBV6-4|NA|NA
CASSERVDPYNEQFF
TGTGCCAGCAGTGAGAGGGTAGACCCCTACAATGAGCAGTTCTTC
>TRBJ2-1|TRBV14|NA|NA
CASSQMGGRSNEQFF
TGTGCCAGCAGCCAAATGGGGGGTAGATCGAATGAGCAGTTCTTC
>TRBJ2-1|TRBV7-8|NA|NA
CASSPERVRAYNEQFF
TGTGCCAGCAGCCCCGAGCGGGTCCGAGCCTACAATGAGCAGTTCTTC
>TRBJ1-1|TRBV20-1|once|NA
CSARGAGEAFF
TGCAGTGCTAGAGGTGCAGGGGAAGCTTTCTTT
>TRBJ1-2|TRBV4-2|NA|TRBD1
CASSQGGQGENYGYTF
TGTGCCAGCAGCCAAGGTGGGCAGGGGGAAAACTATGGCTACACCTTC
>TRBJ2-3|TRBV2|NA|NA
CASSKNRGGSTDTQYF
TGTGCCAGCAGTAAAAACAGGGGAGGTAGCACAGATACGCAGTATTTT
>TRBJ1-1|TRBV2|NA|NA
CASLLDSLIAEAFF
TGTGCCAGTCTCCTGGACAGTCTAATTGCTGAAGCTTTCTTT
>TRBJ1-2|TRBV9|few|NA
CASSVDQGHYGYTF
TGTGCCAGCAGCGTAGATCAGGGCCACTATGGCTACACCTTC
>TRBJ2-7|TRBV3-1/TRBV3-2|medium-sized|TRBD1
CASSGDRGVLYEQYF
TGTGCCAGCAGCGGTGACAGGGGTGTTCTCTACGAGCAGTACTTC
>TRBJ1-1|TRBV3-1/TRBV3-2|NA|NA
CASSQDHLSAEAFF
TGTGCCAGCAGCCAAGATCATTTGAGTGCTGAAGCTTTCTTT
>TRBJ2-3|TRBV11-2|NA|NA
CASSPGITDTQYF
TGTGCCAGCAGCCCCGGTATCACAGATACGCAGTATTTT
>TRBJ2-1|TRBV7-2|NA|NA
CASSLVGANEQFF
TGTGCCAGCAGCTTAGTAGGGGCCAATGAGCAGTTCTTC
>TRBJ2-7|TRBV29-1|NA|TRBD1
CSVEDQGASYEQYF
TGCAGCGTTGAGGACCAGGGGGCCTCCTACGAGCAGTACTTC